This is a list of T cell receptor beta chains from one sample in a study of human T cells and chemical hapten exposure. TCRdb called the RACE reads again in MiXCR, with one record for every CDR3 protein. The sample lists 140,000 or so distinct CDR3 sequences; around 11% were seen once. This specimen was whole blood, taken in connection with sensitization to the hapten diphenylcyclopropenone (DPC). Receptor source: a woman between 50 and 59 years old with alopecia areata. Some clones in this sample may be carry-over from other donors' samples. Both conserved end residues are part of each CDR3. A D gene is named only where the DNA matches it firmly. Not every row has a clone size; where given, it reads once, few, many or a size class.

d_call,v_call,cdr3_length,j_call,clone_size,cdr3_nt,cdr3_aa
NA,TRBV12-3/TRBV12-4,16,TRBJ2-5,NA,TGTGCCAGCAGTTTACCCCCGGGACTGGGGGGAGAGACCCAGTACTTC,CASSLPPGLGGETQYF
NA,TRBV13,14,TRBJ2-7,few,TGTGCCAGCAGCTTAGGACTCCAGACCTACGAGCAGTACTTC,CASSLGLQTYEQYF
NA,TRBV3-1,14,TRBJ2-4,few,TGTGCCAGCAGCCAACCGTCGGGGTCCGGCATTCAGTACTTC,CASSQPSGSGIQYF
TRBD1,TRBV29-1,13,TRBJ1-1,many,TGCAGCGTTTCGACAGGGGGGGCCACTGAAGCTTTCTTT,CSVSTGGATEAFF
NA,TRBV29-1,12,TRBJ2-1,NA,TGCAGCGCAGCCGGGCTGTGGAATGAGCAGTTCTTC,CSAAGLWNEQFF
TRBD1,TRBV20-1,14,TRBJ2-1,NA,TGCAGTGCTAGCAGGGACAGGGTAAACAATGAGCAGTTCTTC,CSASRDRVNNEQFF
NA,TRBV6-5,13,TRBJ2-1,few,TGTGCCAGCAGTTCCGTGCGAGGACACGTCGGGTTCTTC,CASSSVRGHVGFF
TRBD2,TRBV24-1,17,TRBJ2-1,NA,TGTGCCACCAGTGATCCCCCTGTTACTAGCGGGAGAGGAGTGCAGTTCTTC,CATSDPPVTSGRGVQFF
TRBD2,TRBV19,13,TRBJ2-7,many,TGTGCCAGTAGGGATAGCGGGAGCTGGGAGCAGTACTTC,CASRDSGSWEQYF
NA,TRBV3-1,14,TRBJ2-7,many,TGTGCCAGCAGAACGACTACCCCTTCATCCGAGCAGTACTTC,CASRTTTPSSEQYF
TRBD2,TRBV7-9,16,TRBJ2-1,few,TGTGCCAGCAGCTTAGCTCCGACTAGCGGGAGAAATGAGCAGTTCTTC,CASSLAPTSGRNEQFF
NA,TRBV13,14,TRBJ2-7,NA,TGTGCCAGCAGCGTCGGCGGCTTTGAGAGCGAGCAGTACTTC,CASSVGGFESEQYF
NA,TRBV2,15,TRBJ2-3,few,TGTGCCAGCAGGTACAGCAGGGATCCGGCAGATACGCAGTATTTT,CASRYSRDPADTQYF
TRBD1,TRBV9,18,TRBJ1-3,few,TGTGCCAGCAGCGTAGCTCCCCGGACAGGGTCAGCTGGAAACACCATATATTTT,CASSVAPRTGSAGNTIYF
TRBD2,TRBV15,15,TRBJ2-3,many,TGTGCCACCAGCAGAGGACTAGCGGGAGCCTCGGAGCAGTATTTT,CATSRGLAGASEQYF
TRBD2,TRBV28,14,TRBJ2-7,many,TGTGCCAGCAGTTCCTTAGCGGGACTGAATGAGCAGTACTTC,CASSSLAGLNEQYF